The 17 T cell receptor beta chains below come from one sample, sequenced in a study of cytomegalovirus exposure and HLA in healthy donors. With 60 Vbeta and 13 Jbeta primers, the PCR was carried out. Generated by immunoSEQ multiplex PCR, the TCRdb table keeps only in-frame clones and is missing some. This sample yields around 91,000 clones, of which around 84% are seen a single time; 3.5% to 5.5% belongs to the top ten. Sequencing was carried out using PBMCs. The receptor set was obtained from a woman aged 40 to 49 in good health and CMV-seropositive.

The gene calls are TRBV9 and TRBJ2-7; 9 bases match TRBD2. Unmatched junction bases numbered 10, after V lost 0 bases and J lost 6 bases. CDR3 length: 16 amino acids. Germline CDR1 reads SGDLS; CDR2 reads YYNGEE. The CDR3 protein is CASSVVAGASQGEQYF. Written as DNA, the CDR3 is TGTGCCAGCAGCGTAGTAGCGGGAGCCTCACAGGGCGAGCAGTACTTC.

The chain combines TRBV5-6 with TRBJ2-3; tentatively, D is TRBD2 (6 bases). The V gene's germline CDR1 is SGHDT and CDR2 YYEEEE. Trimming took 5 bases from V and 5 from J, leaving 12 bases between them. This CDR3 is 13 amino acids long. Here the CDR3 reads CASRIRERDTQYF. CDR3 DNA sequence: TGTGCCAGCAGGATCCGGGAGCGAGATACGCAGTATTTT.

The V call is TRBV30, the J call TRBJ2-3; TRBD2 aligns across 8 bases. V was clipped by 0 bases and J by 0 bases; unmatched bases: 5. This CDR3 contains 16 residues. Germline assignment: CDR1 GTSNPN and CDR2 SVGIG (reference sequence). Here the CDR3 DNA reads TGTGCCTGGAGTGTAATGACTAGCGAAAGCACAGATACGCAGTATTTT. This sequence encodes CAWSVMTSESTDTQYF.

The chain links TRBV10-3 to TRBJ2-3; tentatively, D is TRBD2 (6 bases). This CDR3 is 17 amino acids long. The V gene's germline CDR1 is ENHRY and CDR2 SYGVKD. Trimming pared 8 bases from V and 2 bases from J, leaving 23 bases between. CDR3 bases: TGTGCCATCCCTAAATCGCCCATGGGGGAGGACACAGATACGCAGTATTTT. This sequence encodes CAIPKSPMGEDTDTQYF.

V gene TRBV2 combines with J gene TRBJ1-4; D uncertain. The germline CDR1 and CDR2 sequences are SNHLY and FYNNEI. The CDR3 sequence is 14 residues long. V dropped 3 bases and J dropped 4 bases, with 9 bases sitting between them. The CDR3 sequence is CASSERRYNEKLFF. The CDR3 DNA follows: TGTGCCAGCAGTGAGCGGCGGTATAATGAAAAACTGTTTTTT.

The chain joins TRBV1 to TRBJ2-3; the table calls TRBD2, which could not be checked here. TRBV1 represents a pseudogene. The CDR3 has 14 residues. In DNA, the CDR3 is TGCACCAGCAGGGAGCGGGAGAAGCCAGATACGCAGTATTTT. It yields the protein CTSREREKPDTQYF.

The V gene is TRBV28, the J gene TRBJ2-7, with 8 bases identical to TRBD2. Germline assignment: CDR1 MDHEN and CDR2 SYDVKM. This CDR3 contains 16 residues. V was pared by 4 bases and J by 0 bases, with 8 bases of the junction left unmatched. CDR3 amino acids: CASSSASGFISYEQYF. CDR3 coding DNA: TGTGCCAGCAGTTCCGCTAGCGGGTTCATCTCCTACGAGCAGTACTTC.

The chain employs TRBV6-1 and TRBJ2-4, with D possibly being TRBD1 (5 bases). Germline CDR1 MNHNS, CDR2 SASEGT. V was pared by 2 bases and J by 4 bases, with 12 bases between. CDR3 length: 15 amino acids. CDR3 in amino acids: CASSESMGQKNIQYF. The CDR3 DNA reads TGTGCCAGCAGTGAATCGATGGGGCAGAAAAACATTCAGTACTTC.

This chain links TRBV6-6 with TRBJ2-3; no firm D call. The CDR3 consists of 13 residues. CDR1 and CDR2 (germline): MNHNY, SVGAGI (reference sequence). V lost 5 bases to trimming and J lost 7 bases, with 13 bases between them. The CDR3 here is CASSLPGLNTQYF. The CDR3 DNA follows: TGTGCCAGCAGTCTCCCCGGGTTGAATACGCAGTATTTT.

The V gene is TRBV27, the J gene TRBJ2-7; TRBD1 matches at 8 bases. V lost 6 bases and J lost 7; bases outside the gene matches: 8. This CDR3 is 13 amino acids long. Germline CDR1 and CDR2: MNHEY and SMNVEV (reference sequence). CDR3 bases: TGTGCCAGCAGGGGGACAGGCTGGGGGGAGCAGTACTTC. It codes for CASRGTGWGEQYF.

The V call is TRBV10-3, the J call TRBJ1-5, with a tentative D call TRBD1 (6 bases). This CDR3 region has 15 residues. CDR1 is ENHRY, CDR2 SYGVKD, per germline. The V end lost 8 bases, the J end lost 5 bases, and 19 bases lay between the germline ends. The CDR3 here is CAIGLEGRGDQPQHF. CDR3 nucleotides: TGTGCCATCGGCCTCGAGGGCAGGGGCGATCAGCCCCAGCATTTT.

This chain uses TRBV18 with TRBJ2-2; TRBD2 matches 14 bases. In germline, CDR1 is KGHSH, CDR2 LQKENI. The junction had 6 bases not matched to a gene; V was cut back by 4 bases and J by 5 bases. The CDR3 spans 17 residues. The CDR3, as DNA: TGTGCCAGCTCACGCCAGGGACTAGCGGGAGTTACCGGGGAGCTGTTTTTT. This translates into CASSRQGLAGVTGELFF.

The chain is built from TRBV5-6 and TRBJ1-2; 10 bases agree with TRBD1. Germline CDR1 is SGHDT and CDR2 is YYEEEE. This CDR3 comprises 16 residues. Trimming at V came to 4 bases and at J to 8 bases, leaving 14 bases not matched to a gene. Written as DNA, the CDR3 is TGTGCCAGCAGCCTCCCGGGGGGACAGGGGACGTGGGGCTACACCTTC. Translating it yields CASSLPGGQGTWGYTF.

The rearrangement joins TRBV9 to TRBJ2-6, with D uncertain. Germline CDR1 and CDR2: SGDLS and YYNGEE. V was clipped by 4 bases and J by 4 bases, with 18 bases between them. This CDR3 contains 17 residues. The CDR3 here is CASSNLPTGSGANVLTF. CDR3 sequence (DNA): TGTGCCAGCAGCAACCTCCCGACGGGTTCGGGGGCCAACGTCCTGACTTTC.

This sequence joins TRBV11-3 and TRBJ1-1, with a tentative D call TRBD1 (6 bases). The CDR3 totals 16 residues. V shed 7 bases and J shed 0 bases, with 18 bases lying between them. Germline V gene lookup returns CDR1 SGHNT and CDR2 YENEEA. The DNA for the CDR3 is TGTGCCAGCACCATGACAGGCAGCTCCATGAACACTGAAGCTTTCTTT. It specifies CASTMTGSSMNTEAFF.

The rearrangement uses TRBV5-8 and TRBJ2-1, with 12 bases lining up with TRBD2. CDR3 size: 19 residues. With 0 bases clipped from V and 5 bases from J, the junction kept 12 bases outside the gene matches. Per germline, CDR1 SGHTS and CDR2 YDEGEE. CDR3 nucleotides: TGTGCCAGCAGCTTGGTTGGGCTAGCGGGAGGGCCGGGGGACAATGAGCAGTTCTTC. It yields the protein CASSLVGLAGGPGDNEQFF.

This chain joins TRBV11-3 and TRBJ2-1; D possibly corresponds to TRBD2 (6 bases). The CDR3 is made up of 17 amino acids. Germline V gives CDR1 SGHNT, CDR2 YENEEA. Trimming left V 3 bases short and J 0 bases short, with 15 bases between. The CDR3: CASSFNPSSGSYNEQFF. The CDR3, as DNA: TGTGCCAGCAGCTTTAATCCCAGTAGCGGCTCCTACAATGAGCAGTTCTTC.